These 22 T cell receptor beta chains share one sample of origin, sequenced in a study of OX40 agonist ivuxolimab in advanced cancers. Receptor libraries were prepared by the immunoSEQ multiplex PCR assay. Sourced from immuneACCESS, this table was stored by TCRdb with only in-frame sequences that have V and J called. A share of the clones is absent; for the studies checked, an unresolved V gene accounts for under half, and the remainder has no known explanation. The sample includes about 73,000 clones, with approximately 86% observed a single time. Approximately 0.75% of the sample is in the top ten clones. This material consisted of CD4+ or CD8+ T cells sorted from blood, taken in a trial of the OX40 agonist ivuxolimab. Every receptor here comes from an adult with an advanced solid tumor such as melanoma, head and neck, liver or kidney cancer.

J is TRBJ1-2 and V is TRBV4-3, with 7 nucleotides matching TRBD1. Losses at the gene ends were 1 base for V and 6 bases for J; bases not matched to a gene: 8. The CDR3 length is 15 residues. Germline values: CDR1 LGHNA, CDR2 YSLEER. The CDR3 DNA follows: TGCGCCAGCAGCCAAGTGGCAGGGGGGGTGAATGGCTACACCTTC. Its protein is CASSQVAGGVNGYTF.

This clone was counted between two and nine times. This chain connects TRBV2 to TRBJ2-7; 7 nucleotides match TRBD2. From germline, CDR1 is SNHLY and CDR2 FYNNEI. The CDR3 covers 14 residues. Germline trimming cut 5 bases from V and 6 bases from J; bases unmatched to any gene: 10. The chain's CDR3 is CASSTPGGRGEQYF. The CDR3 nucleotides are TGTGCCAGCAGTACCCCGGGGGGAAGGGGCGAGCAGTACTTC.

V usage is TRBV7-2 and J usage is TRBJ2-5, with 11 bases lining up with TRBD2. The germline gives CDR1 SGHTA, CDR2 FQGNSA. V lost 5 bases and J lost 1; bases outside the gene matches: 3. This CDR3 contains 15 residues. CDR3 region: CASSLGLAGQETQYF. CDR3 nucleotide sequence: TGTGCCAGCAGCCTAGGACTAGCGGGCCAAGAGACCCAGTACTTC. The full variable domain, with the rest looked up from reference TRBV7-2 and TRBJ2-5, is GAGVSQSPSNKVTEKGKDVELRCDPISGHTALYWYRQSLGQGLEFLIYFQGNSAPDKSGLPSDRFSAERTGGSVSTLTIQRTQQEDSAVYLCASSLGLAGQETQYFGPGTRLLVL.

The chain uses TRBV7-9 and TRBJ2-1; TRBD2 agrees at 9 bases. This CDR3 has 17 residues. The V gene's germline CDR1 is SEHNR and CDR2 FQNEAQ (reference sequence). V trimming: 8 bases; J trimming: 0 bases; junction bases outside the gene matches: 11. The DNA of the CDR3 is TGTGCCAGCGTACTAGCGGGTCTCCAGAGCTCCTACAATGAGCAGTTCTTC. Translation: CASVLAGLQSSYNEQFF.

The J gene is TRBJ1-1, the V gene TRBV6-1; possibly TRBD1 for D (6 bases). Germline lookup yields CDR1 MNHNS and CDR2 SASEGT. The V and J ends lost 4 bases and 3 bases respectively, with 9 bases between them. The CDR3 length is 13 residues. Here the CDR3 DNA reads TGTGCCAGCAGTGCGAACAGGGACACTGAAGCTTTCTTT. As protein: CASSANRDTEAFF.

In DNA form, the CDR3 reads TGTGCCAGTAGTATACGGACAGGGACTAACTATGGCTACACCTTC. Its protein product is CASSIRTGTNYGYTF. J is TRBJ1-2 and V is TRBV19, with TRBD1 matching 8 bases. The CDR3 loop spans 15 amino acids. V was clipped by 2 bases and J by 0 bases; unmatched bases: 2. Per germline, CDR1 LNHDA and CDR2 SQIVND (reference sequence). The variable domain in full, completed from reference TRBV19 and TRBJ1-2, reads DGGITQSPKYLFRKEGQNVTLSCEQNLNHDAMYWYRQDPGQGLRLIYYSQIVNDFQKGDIAEGYSVSREKKESFPLTVTSAQKNPTAFYLCASSIRTGTNYGYTFGSGTRLTVV.

The chain joins TRBV19 to TRBJ1-3, with D possibly being TRBD1 (6 bases). This CDR3 has 15 residues. V gave up 3 bases and J gave up 0 bases, with 9 bases separating them. Germline CDR1 reads LNHDA; CDR2 reads SQIVND (reference sequence). The CDR3 spells CASSITGNSGNTIYF. The CDR3 nucleotides are TGTGCCAGTAGTATTACAGGGAACTCTGGAAACACCATATATTTT. Full variable domain (remainder filled in from reference TRBV19 and TRBJ1-3): DGGITQSPKYLFRKEGQNVTLSCEQNLNHDAMYWYRQDPGQGLRLIYYSQIVNDFQKGDIAEGYSVSREKKESFPLTVTSAQKNPTAFYLCASSITGNSGNTIYFGEGSWLTVV.

This chain uses TRBV29-1 with TRBJ2-1; 7 positions agree with TRBD2. CDR1 is SQVTM and CDR2 is ANQGSEA in the germline V gene. The CDR3 has 12 residues. The J segment lost 5 bases and the V segment lost 7 bases, leaving 5 bases of the junction unmatched. In DNA, the CDR3 is TGCAGCGCTGAGCGGGGTGACAATGAGCAGTTCTTC. Residues: CSAERGDNEQFF.

This chain uses TRBV11-2 with TRBJ2-1; possible D gene TRBD1, 6 bases. From germline, CDR1 is SGHAT and CDR2 FQNNGV. The CDR3 has 14 residues. Trimming cost V 3 bases and J 2 bases, with 8 bases left between them. For the CDR3, the DNA is TGTGCCAGCAGCTTGGCAGGGGCCTACAATGAGCAGTTCTTC. Its translation: CASSLAGAYNEQFF.

The table lists this clone with a count of one. The J gene is TRBJ2-7, the V gene TRBV19, with D maybe TRBD2 (5 bases). CDR1 is LNHDA and CDR2 is SQIVND in the germline V gene (reference sequence). The V end lost 4 bases, the J end lost 6 bases, and 13 bases lay between the germline ends. The CDR3 runs 13 residues. The CDR3 region has the DNA TGTGCCAGTAGTACGAGACTACCCGCCGAGCAGTACTTC. Translation gives CASSTRLPAEQYF. Full variable domain (missing parts from reference TRBV19 and TRBJ2-7): DGGITQSPKYLFRKEGQNVTLSCEQNLNHDAMYWYRQDPGQGLRLIYYSQIVNDFQKGDIAEGYSVSREKKESFPLTVTSAQKNPTAFYLCASSTRLPAEQYFGPGTRLTVT.

This rearrangement joins TRBV7-2 to TRBJ2-3; 12 bases map to TRBD2. J gave up 5 bases and V 5 bases, and 5 bases lay outside the gene matches. The CDR3 extends over 15 amino acids. The V gene's germline CDR1 is SGHTA and CDR2 FQGNSA. CDR3 bases: TGTGCCAGCAGCCCCGGACTAGCGGGACAAGATACGCAGTATTTT. It is translated as CASSPGLAGQDTQYF.

The chain combines TRBV28 with TRBJ2-1; 9 nucleotides match TRBD1. The junction had 2 bases not matched to a gene; V was cut back by 8 bases and J by 9 bases. In germline, CDR1 is MDHEN, CDR2 SYDVKM. The CDR3 spans 11 residues. The CDR3 bases are TGTGCCAGCGGGACAGGGCTTGAGCAGTTCTTC. This sequence encodes CASGTGLEQFF. Based on the CDR3 plus reference TRBV28 and TRBJ2-1, the full variable domain is DVKVTQSSRYLVKRTGEKVFLECVQDMDHENMFWYRQDPGLGLRLIYFSYDVKMKEKGDIPEGYSVSREKKERFSLILESASTNQTSMYLCASGTGLEQFFGPGTRLTVL.

The chain's CDR3 is CASSLARQETQYF. CDR3 bases: TGTGCCAGTAGTCTAGCCCGCCAAGAGACCCAGTACTTC. The genes are TRBV19 and TRBJ2-5, with a possible D match to TRBD2 (5 bases). Germline loops: CDR1 LNHDA, CDR2 SQIVND (reference sequence). The CDR3 is 13 amino acids. V was cut by 5 bases and J by 1 base, with 8 bases left in between.

The rearrangement joins TRBV9 to TRBJ1-4; 7 nucleotides align to TRBD1. V dropped 2 bases and J dropped 7; count of bases not matched to a gene: 5. This CDR3 is 14 amino acids long. Germline lookup yields CDR1 SGDLS and CDR2 YYNGEE. The CDR3 nucleotides read TGTGCCAGCAGCGTTTCAGGGGGGCGTGAAAAACTGTTTTTT. As protein: CASSVSGGREKLFF. The full variable domain, completed using reference TRBV9 and TRBJ1-4, is DSGVTQTPKHLITATGQRVTLRCSPRSGDLSVYWYQQSLDQGLQFLIQYYNGEERAKGNILERFSAQQFPDLHSELNLSSLELGDSALYFCASSVSGGREKLFFGSGTQLSVL.

V gene TRBV20-1 combines with J gene TRBJ2-5; D may be TRBD1 (7 bases). There are 11 residues in the CDR3. Germline V gene data show CDR1 as DFQATT and CDR2 as SNEGSKA (reference sequence). CDR3 bases: TGCGGTGGAGGGGGCGGGGAGACCCAGTACTTC. The encoded protein is CGGGGGETQYF.

Points on this clone: This specimen includes other DNA sequences encoding the same CDR3. The chain is built from TRBV5-1 and TRBJ2-1; D might be TRBD2 (6 bases). V lost 4 bases and J 0 bases, leaving 20 bases between the germline ends. The CDR3 totals 18 residues. Germline-derived CDR1 and CDR2 are SGHRS and YFSETQ. CDR3 amino acids: CASSRGPSEGLSYNEQFF. CDR3 coding DNA: TGCGCCAGCAGCAGGGGACCCTCGGAGGGCCTCTCCTACAATGAGCAGTTCTTC.

This chain connects TRBV4-3 to TRBJ2-7; the D gene is possibly TRBD1 (6 bases). V was clipped by 0 bases and J by 1 base, with 10 bases between them. The CDR3 is 15 amino acids. The germline V gene has CDR1 LGHNA and CDR2 YSLEER. As DNA, the CDR3 is TGCGCCAGCAGCCAAGAAGGGGGTACATCCTACGAGCAGTACTTC. It translates to CASSQEGGTSYEQYF.

The chain couples TRBV7-2 to TRBJ1-5; a weak D match, TRBD1 (6 bases). V shed 4 bases and J shed 5 bases, with 15 bases lying between them. The germline gives CDR1 SGHTA, CDR2 FQGNSA. This CDR3 has 15 amino acids. CDR3 loop: CASSSETGRYQPQHF. Here the CDR3 DNA reads TGTGCCAGCAGCTCAGAGACAGGACGATATCAGCCCCAGCATTTT. Using reference TRBV7-2 and TRBJ1-5 for the parts outside the CDR3, the full variable domain is GAGVSQSPSNKVTEKGKDVELRCDPISGHTALYWYRQSLGQGLEFLIYFQGNSAPDKSGLPSDRFSAERTGGSVSTLTIQRTQQEDSAVYLCASSSETGRYQPQHFGDGTRLSIL.

The chain combines TRBV7-3 with TRBJ1-1, with D uncertain. The V end was cut by 2 bases, the J end by 9 bases, with 16 bases between. CDR3 length equals 14 residues. Germline V gene data show CDR1 as SGHTA and CDR2 as FQGTGA. CDR3 residues: CASSLERADQKAFF. CDR3 DNA sequence: TGTGCCAGCAGCTTAGAGCGGGCGGACCAAAAAGCTTTCTTT.

The chain recombines TRBV11-2 with TRBJ2-3; D uncertain. Germline-derived CDR1 and CDR2 are SGHAT and FQNNGV. The ends were cut back, 5 bases at V and 14 bases at J, with 17 bases in the middle. There are 12 residues in the CDR3. The CDR3 DNA is TGTGCCAGCAGCCCTACGAGAGGACGCGCGTATTTT. Residues: CASSPTRGRAYF.

In this sample, this clone turned up once. Other DNA sequences in the sample encode the same CDR3. The V gene is TRBV5-1, the J gene TRBJ2-7; D is ambiguous. The CDR3 runs to 14 residues. The V and J ends lost 2 bases and 0 bases respectively, with 9 bases between them. Germline V lookup: CDR1 SGHRS, CDR2 YFSETQ. The CDR3 spells CASSFGPSSYEQYF. Written as DNA, the CDR3 is TGCGCCAGCAGCTTTGGTCCGAGCTCCTACGAGCAGTACTTC.

This chain joins TRBV9 and TRBJ2-7; D remains ambiguous. This CDR3 has 14 residues. V lost 0 bases and J lost 2, with 9 bases in between. Germline V gene data show CDR1 as SGDLS and CDR2 as YYNGEE. The CDR3 is CASSVDAAPYEQYF. The CDR3 DNA reads as TGTGCCAGCAGCGTAGATGCTGCACCCTACGAGCAGTACTTC.